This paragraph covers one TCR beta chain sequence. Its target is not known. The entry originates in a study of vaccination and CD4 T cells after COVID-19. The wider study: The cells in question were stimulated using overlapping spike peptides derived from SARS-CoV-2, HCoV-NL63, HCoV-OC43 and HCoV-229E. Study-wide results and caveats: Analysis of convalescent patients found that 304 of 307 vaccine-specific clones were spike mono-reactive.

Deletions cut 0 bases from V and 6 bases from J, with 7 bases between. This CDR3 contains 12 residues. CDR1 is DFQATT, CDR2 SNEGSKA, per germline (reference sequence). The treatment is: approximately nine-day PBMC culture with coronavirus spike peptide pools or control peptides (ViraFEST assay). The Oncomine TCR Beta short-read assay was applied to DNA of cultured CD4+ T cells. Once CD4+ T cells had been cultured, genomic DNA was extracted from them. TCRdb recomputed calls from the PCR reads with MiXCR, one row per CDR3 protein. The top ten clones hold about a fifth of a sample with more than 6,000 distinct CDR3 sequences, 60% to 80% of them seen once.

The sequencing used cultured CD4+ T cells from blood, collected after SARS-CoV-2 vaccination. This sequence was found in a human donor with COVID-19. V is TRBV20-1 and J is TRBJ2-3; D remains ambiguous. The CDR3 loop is CSARDGPDTQYF. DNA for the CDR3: TGCAGTGCTAGAGATGGACCGGATACGCAGTATTTT.